These 29 T cell receptor beta chains originate from one sample sequenced in a study of patients and donors after allogeneic stem cell transplantation. TCRdb re-called the RT-PCR reads through MiXCR, storing one row per CDR3 protein. The sample includes more than 850,000 distinct CDR3 sequences, roughly 18% of them seen just once. Material for sequencing was blood, either unsorted or a sorted T cell fraction (not recorded which). The receptors stem from a human donor who was either an allogeneic HSCT recipient or a stem cell or donor lymphocyte infusion donor (not recorded which). It is not recorded whose cells these are; they may come from a transplant donor.

This sequence joins TRBV4-1 and TRBJ2-7; TRBD2 matches 7 bases. CDR1 and CDR2 from the germline V gene are MGHRA and YSYEKL. CDR3 length equals 16 residues. The ends lost 3 bases at V and 0 bases at J; junction bases unmatched: 8. The CDR3 region has the DNA TGCGCCAGCAGCCAGGGAGCGGGACTAAGCTCCTACGAGCAGTACTTC. Translation gives CASSQGAGLSSYEQYF.

This chain connects TRBV11-2 to TRBJ2-2; no clear D gene. The length of the CDR3 is 16 residues. Per germline, CDR1 SGHAT and CDR2 FQNNGV. V was trimmed by 7 bases and J by 4 bases, leaving 19 bases between them. CDR3 sequence reads: CASTPDLVKSTGELFF. Here the CDR3 DNA reads TGTGCCAGCACCCCAGACCTAGTAAAGAGCACCGGGGAGCTGTTTTTT.

The chain couples TRBV6-1 to TRBJ2-4; 10 positions agree with TRBD1. With 5 bases clipped from V and 10 bases from J, the junction kept 11 bases outside the gene matches. This CDR3 spans 15 amino acids. Germline V gene lookup returns CDR1 MNHNS and CDR2 SASEGT. CDR3 DNA sequence: TGTGCCAGCAGTCATCCGGGACAGGGGCCGATTATTCAGTACTTC. It is translated as CASSHPGQGPIIQYF.

This clonotype appeared a few times. This rearrangement joins TRBV9 to TRBJ2-7; TRBD1 agrees at 11 bases. Per germline, CDR1 SGDLS and CDR2 YYNGEE. The trim removed 4 bases at V and 7 bases at J, leaving 10 bases unmatched. The length of the CDR3 is 15 residues. Here the CDR3 reads CASSTRGTGGEEQYF. CDR3 DNA sequence: TGTGCCAGCAGCACCCGCGGGACAGGGGGTGAAGAGCAGTACTTC.

The V call is TRBV4-3, the J call TRBJ2-4; D is unresolved. The V end lost 0 bases, the J end lost 5 bases, and 17 bases lay between the germline ends. The germline CDR1 and CDR2 sequences are LGHNA and YSLEER. CDR3 length equals 17 residues. CDR3 protein: CASSQDINMALENIQYF. The CDR3, as DNA: TGCGCCAGCAGCCAAGATATAAACATGGCGTTGGAAAACATTCAGTACTTC.

The J gene is TRBJ1-3, the V gene TRBV6-2 or TRBV6-3; D is ambiguous. The germline V gene has CDR1 MNHEY and CDR2 SVGEGT. Trimming left V 2 bases short and J 0 bases short, with 8 bases between. The CDR3 is 15 residues long. The CDR3 reads CASSYKSYSGNTIYF. In DNA form, the CDR3 reads TGTGCCAGCAGTTACAAGAGTTACTCTGGAAACACCATATATTTT.

This clonotype has only a few counts. The chain joins TRBV6-5 to TRBJ1-2, with D perhaps matching TRBD1 (5 bases). The V gene's germline CDR1 is MNHEY and CDR2 SVGAGI. The length of the CDR3 is 13 residues. V was cut by 1 base and J by 8 bases, with 11 bases left in between. The CDR3 loop is CASSYFQGEGYTF. As DNA, the CDR3 is TGTGCCAGCAGTTACTTCCAGGGCGAAGGCTACACCTTC.

The chain employs TRBV20-1 and TRBJ1-2, with D perhaps TRBD1 (6 bases). CDR1 DFQATT and CDR2 SNEGSKA come from the germline V gene (reference sequence). The V gene lost 6 bases and the J gene lost 4 bases, with 18 bases spanning the gap. The CDR3 sequence is 14 residues long. CDR3 sequence reads: CSATTGTPGYGYTF. CDR3 nucleotide sequence: TGCAGTGCGACCACAGGGACTCCGGGCTATGGCTACACCTTC.

A few counts support this clonotype. The chain recombines TRBV9 with TRBJ2-5; 9 bases match TRBD2. Germline V gene sequence: CDR1 SGDLS, CDR2 YYNGEE. V lost 0 bases and J lost 0; bases outside the gene matches: 12. CDR3 length: 19 residues. The CDR3 nucleotides are TGTGCCAGCAGCGTAGGATGGGGTAGCGGGGGCCTCCACCAAGAGACCCAGTACTTC. Its protein product is CASSVGWGSGGLHQETQYF. Complete variable domain (other parts from reference TRBV9 and TRBJ2-5): DSGVTQTPKHLITATGQRVTLRCSPRSGDLSVYWYQQSLDQGLQFLIQYYNGEERAKGNILERFSAQQFPDLHSELNLSSLELGDSALYFCASSVGWGSGGLHQETQYFGPGTRLLVL.

CDR3 coding DNA: TGTGCCAGCGCCTCTATAGAGACCCAGTACTTC. Translated, it gives CASASIETQYF. V gene TRBV25-1 combines with J gene TRBJ2-5, with D uncertain. The CDR3 runs to 11 residues. Germline values: CDR1 MGHDK, CDR2 SYGVNS. Trimming took off 8 bases at V and 4 bases at J, with 8 bases between the two ends.

This clonotype was detected a few times. The chain carries TRBV6-5 and TRBJ2-6; TRBD1 might be the D (5 bases). Per germline, CDR1 MNHEY and CDR2 SVGAGI. With 1 base removed from V and 0 bases from J, the gap between germline ends came to 13 bases. The CDR3 runs to 18 residues. Here the CDR3 reads CASSYLLHRSSGANVLTF. The DNA for the CDR3 is TGTGCCAGCAGTTACTTGCTACACAGGAGCTCTGGGGCCAACGTCCTGACTTTC.

This chain uses TRBV7-9 with TRBJ1-4; the D gene is possibly TRBD1 (6 bases). Germline V CDR1 and CDR2: SEHNR, FQNEAQ (reference sequence). Trimming pared 1 base from V and 8 bases from J, leaving 14 bases between. The CDR3 extends over 15 amino acids. CDR3 sequence (DNA): TGTGCCAGCAGCTTAGATGGGGGGCCGGGGGAAAAACTGTTTTTT. This encodes CASSLDGGPGEKLFF.

The chain links TRBV2 to TRBJ1-3; unclear D gene. Germline V gene data show CDR1 as SNHLY and CDR2 as FYNNEI. V dropped 5 bases and J dropped 0 bases, with 8 bases sitting between them. This CDR3 comprises 14 residues. This chain's CDR3 is CASSQASSGNTIYF. The CDR3 region has the DNA TGTGCCAGCAGTCAGGCGAGCTCTGGAAACACCATATATTTT.

The chain recombines TRBV5-1 with TRBJ1-1, with D possibly TRBD1 on 6 matching bases. Germline assignment: CDR1 SGHRS and CDR2 YFSETQ. The V end lost 5 bases, the J end lost 1 base, and 15 bases lay between the germline ends. The CDR3 totals 15 residues. The CDR3 spells CASRLLGQKNTEAFF. CDR3 bases: TGCGCCAGCAGACTCCTAGGACAGAAGAACACTGAAGCTTTCTTT.

Many counts were recorded for this clonotype. The chain joins TRBV12-3 or TRBV12-4 to TRBJ1-1, with D perhaps matching TRBD1 (5 bases). V dropped 4 bases and J dropped 5 bases, with 14 bases sitting between them. This CDR3 spans 14 amino acids. In DNA form, the CDR3 reads TGTGCCAGCAGTTGGGGATCGGGGGGTACTGAAGCTTTCTTT. It encodes CASSWGSGGTEAFF.

This clonotype was recorded at least ten times. This CDR3 is CASSPRIGGNTEAFF. DNA of the CDR3: TGTGCCAGCAGCCCCCGTATCGGAGGGAACACTGAAGCTTTCTTT. The rearrangement joins TRBV7-8 to TRBJ1-1; unclear D gene. Germline-derived CDR1 and CDR2 are SGHVS and FQNEAQ. CDR3 length: 15 residues. Deletions cut 5 bases from V and 1 base from J, with 14 bases between.

As to this clonotype: A junction end diverges from the germline sequence, so it may reflect a read error. CDR3 amino acids: CATSRDLSGKYDQYF. CDR3 in DNA: TGTGCCACCAGCAGAGATTTGAGTGGGAAGTACGATCAGTACTTC. The chain is built from TRBV15 and TRBJ2-7; no clear D. CDR1 and CDR2 (germline): LNHNV, YYDKDF (reference sequence). The CDR3 loop spans 15 amino acids.

The sample holds a few counts of this clonotype. This chain uses TRBV20-1 with TRBJ2-5, with D possibly TRBD2 on 6 matching bases. With 3 bases removed from V and 5 bases from J, the gap between germline ends came to 16 bases. The CDR3 has 14 amino acids. CDR1 and CDR2 from the germline V gene are DFQATT and SNEGSKA (reference sequence). CDR3 DNA: TGCAGTGCTAGTAGCCTAGCGATTGGGGAGACCCAGTACTTC. Amino acids: CSASSLAIGETQYF.

This clonotype was picked up a small number of times. The chain joins TRBV3-1 to TRBJ2-1, with D perhaps matching TRBD1 (6 bases). V was trimmed by 4 bases and J by 7 bases, leaving 14 bases between them. Per germline, CDR1 LGHDT and CDR2 YNNKEL (reference sequence). The CDR3 totals 14 residues. Here the CDR3 DNA reads TGTGCCAGCAGCCCCAGGGGTTGGGAGAATGAGCAGTTCTTC. Its translation: CASSPRGWENEQFF.

The chain uses TRBV12-3 or TRBV12-4 and TRBJ2-7; 7 bases line up with TRBD1. The V segment lost 6 bases and the J segment 7 bases; nucleotides outside the gene matches: 6. This CDR3 contains 12 residues. The CDR3: CASSLQGWEQYF. The CDR3 bases are TGTGCCAGCAGCCTACAGGGGTGGGAGCAGTACTTC.

The count of this clonotype is one. The CDR3 nucleotides are TGTGCCAGTAGGAGGACCTCTGGAAACACCATATATTTT. As protein: CASRRTSGNTIYF. The rearrangement links TRBV19 to TRBJ1-3; D not resolved. Germline V gene lookup returns CDR1 LNHDA and CDR2 SQIVND (reference sequence). Between the trimmed V and J ends, which lost 6 bases and 0 bases, there was a span of 6 bases. This CDR3 has 13 residues.

The rearrangement uses TRBV3-1 and TRBJ2-5; 9 bases are a match to TRBD2. The germline V gene has CDR1 LGHDT and CDR2 YNNKEL (reference sequence). The CDR3 has 14 amino acids. Trimming cost V 3 bases and J 6 bases; bases outside gene matches: 5. CDR3 residues: CASSHGGGAQTQYF. The CDR3 nucleotides are TGTGCCAGCAGCCACGGCGGGGGGGCCCAGACCCAGTACTTC.

The J gene is TRBJ2-2, the V gene TRBV4-2; 10 bases agree with TRBD1. V lost 1 base and J lost 7; bases outside the gene matches: 6. Per the germline V gene, CDR1 is LGHNA and CDR2 is YNFKEQ. The CDR3 is 16 residues long. CDR3 sequence: CASSQGGQGHFGELFF. CDR3 DNA sequence: TGTGCCAGCAGCCAAGGGGGACAGGGGCATTTCGGGGAGCTGTTTTTT.

The table lists this clonotype with a few counts. CDR3 region: CASSLTRLYEQYF. The CDR3 bases are TGTGCCAGCAGTCTGACTCGTCTCTACGAGCAGTACTTC. The rearrangement links TRBV6-6 to TRBJ2-7; D remains unclear. The V gene lost 5 bases and the J gene lost 3 bases, with 11 bases spanning the gap. Germline V gene lookup returns CDR1 MNHNY and CDR2 SVGAGI (reference sequence). The CDR3 length is 13 residues.

This chain connects TRBV4-1 to TRBJ2-7, with a tentative D call TRBD1 (5 bases). CDR3 length: 13 residues. Trimming pared 4 bases from V and 3 bases from J, leaving 10 bases between. CDR1 is MGHRA, CDR2 YSYEKL, per germline. CDR3: CASSRAGRYEQYF. The CDR3 DNA follows: TGCGCCAGCAGCCGGGCAGGGCGCTACGAGCAGTACTTC.

The chain couples TRBV19 to TRBJ2-7; D is uncertain. This CDR3 region has 15 residues. Germline lookup yields CDR1 LNHDA and CDR2 SQIVND (reference sequence). Trimming cost V 3 bases and J 2 bases, with 14 bases left between them. The CDR3 here is CASSIDRTGTYEQYF. CDR3 nucleotides: TGTGCCAGTAGTATCGACCGTACCGGCACCTACGAGCAGTACTTC.

The rearrangement joins TRBV7-9 to TRBJ2-7; tentatively, D is TRBD1 (6 bases). Deletions cut 6 bases from V and 6 bases from J, with 18 bases between. CDR1 SEHNR and CDR2 FQNEAQ come from the germline V gene (reference sequence). The CDR3 is 14 amino acids. CDR3 coding DNA: TGTGCCAGCAGTCCGACAACAGGGCCCTCCGAGCAGTACTTC. Protein: CASSPTTGPSEQYF.

The V call is TRBV6-1, the J call TRBJ2-7; 7 nucleotides match TRBD1. The germline V gene has CDR1 MNHNS and CDR2 SASEGT. Trimming at V came to 5 bases and at J to 1 base, leaving 8 bases not matched to a gene. The CDR3 covers 15 residues. The CDR3 region has the DNA TGTGCCAGCAGTACTACAGGGGCCGCGTCCTACGAGCAGTACTTC. This sequence encodes CASSTTGAASYEQYF.

This clonotype was detected only a few times. This sequence joins TRBV28 and TRBJ1-1, with D perhaps TRBD1 (6 bases). CDR3 length: 15 residues. Deletions cut 2 bases from V and 4 bases from J, with 14 bases between. Germline assignment: CDR1 MDHEN and CDR2 SYDVKM. DNA of the CDR3: TGTGCCAGCAGTTTAGGGGGCCGAGGTTCCACTGAAGCTTTCTTT. This sequence encodes CASSLGGRGSTEAFF.